These T cell receptor beta chains were read from a single sample in a study of shared clonotypes between healthy human individuals. Clones were read by immunoSEQ multiplex PCR, and TCRdb kept only the in-frame ones, dropping some. The table records some 900,000 clones, 70% to 85% of them present only once. Material: memory CD4+ T cells sorted from blood. The receptor source for this set is a young man in good health. Both conserved end residues are part of each CDR3. The D gene is left open where the match is weak. Size tells how often a clone was seen (once, few, many) or the class of an expanded clone, and some rows leave it out.

v_call	clone_size	d_call	j_call	cdr3_nt	cdr3_aa
TRBV18	.	.	TRBJ2-5	TGTGCCAGCTCACCAGTACCGGGGGAGACCCAGTACTTC	CASSPVPGETQYF
TRBV7-9	.	TRBD2	TRBJ2-1	TGTGCCAGCAGCTTGAGTCCTAGCGGGGGATACAATGAGCAGTTCTTC	CASSLSPSGGYNEQFF
TRBV20-1	.	.	TRBJ2-7	TGCAGTGCTAGAGAAGACCTCGAGCAGTACTTC	CSAREDLEQYF
TRBV5-4	.	.	TRBJ2-3	TGTGCCAGCAGCTATAAGGGACCGAACACAGATACGCAGTATTTT	CASSYKGPNTDTQYF
TRBV5-1	.	TRBD2	TRBJ2-1	TGCGCCAGCAGCTCGGGACTAGTAGGTGTTCCTGAGCAGTTCTTC	CASSSGLVGVPEQFF
TRBV6-4	.	.	TRBJ2-2	TGTGCCAGCAGTGACTCGGGGAACACCGGGGAGCTGTTTTTT	CASSDSGNTGELFF
TRBV7-2	.	.	TRBJ2-4	TGTGCCAGCAGCTTTCGACAGGACACTTTCAAAAACATTCAGTACTTC	CASSFRQDTFKNIQYF
TRBV2	.	.	TRBJ1-5	TGTGCCAGCAGCACAGGGTTGCCCTTGGTCAATCAGCCCCAGCATTTT	CASSTGLPLVNQPQHF
TRBV30	.	TRBD2	TRBJ2-3	TGTGCCTGCCTCGGACTAGCGGGCCGCACAGATACGCAGTATTTT	CACLGLAGRTDTQYF
TRBV5-1	.	.	TRBJ1-3	TGCGCCAGCAGCTACCAGGGAATGAGTAACACCATATATTTT	CASSYQGMSNTIYF
TRBV7-2	.	TRBD2	TRBJ2-2	TGTGCCAGCAGCCGCCAGGGACTAAACGTCGCCGGGGAGCTGTTTTTT	CASSRQGLNVAGELFF
TRBV2	.	.	TRBJ2-4	TGTGCCAGCAGCCCCGAAAGCGCGGCCATTCAGTACTTC	CASSPESAAIQYF
TRBV6-5	few	.	TRBJ1-4	TGTGCCAGCTCCCGGGAGGGTTGGGAAAAACTGTTTTTT	CASSREGWEKLFF
TRBV2	.	TRBD1	TRBJ1-4	TGTGCCAGCAGTGGGGACAGAAGTAATGAAAAACTGTTTTTT	CASSGDRSNEKLFF
TRBV9	.	TRBD1	TRBJ1-2	TGTGCCAGCAGCGGCCTGACAGGGAGCGGCTACACCTTC	CASSGLTGSGYTF
TRBV2	.	.	TRBJ1-1	TGTGCCAGCAGTCGGATGCTGGCTGAAGCTTTCTTT	CASSRMLAEAFF
TRBV29-1	.	.	TRBJ1-2	TGCAGCGGTATTAGTTCCTATGGCTACACCTTC	CSGISSYGYTF
TRBV27	once	.	TRBJ2-7	TGTGCCAGCAGTAGCCGGGGAGGAAGCCACGAGCAGTACTTC	CASSSRGGSHEQYF
TRBV5-6	.	TRBD1	TRBJ2-7	TGTGCCAGCAGCTACAGGGGGCTTGAGCAGTACTTC	CASSYRGLEQYF
TRBV5-1	.	TRBD2	TRBJ2-7	TGCGCCAGCAGCCCGGGACTAGCCAGCTACGAGCAGTACTTC	CASSPGLASYEQYF
TRBV20-1	.	.	TRBJ2-3	TGCAGTGCTGCCGGACAGGATACGCAGTATTTT	CSAAGQDTQYF
TRBV21-1	once	.	TRBJ1-2	TGTGCCAGCAGCAAAGGGGAGGGGAACAACTATGGCTACACCTTC	CASSKGEGNNYGYTF
TRBV10-1	.	.	TRBJ1-1	TGCGCCAGCAGTGAGCAAGCGAACACTGAAGCTTTCTTT	CASSEQANTEAFF
TRBV23-1	once	.	TRBJ2-4	TGCGCCAGCAGTCAATCATCTCGCGCTCCTAGAATAGACATTCAGTACTTC	CASSQSSRAPRIDIQYF
TRBV6-5	.	.	TRBJ2-1	TGTGCCAGCAGTTTAGCGCAGTCTTACAATGAGCAGTTCTTC	CASSLAQSYNEQFF
TRBV7-2	.	TRBD1	TRBJ2-7	TGTGCCAGCAGGTCTGGACAGGTTTCCTACGAGCAGTACTTC	CASRSGQVSYEQYF
TRBV7-8	.	TRBD1	TRBJ1-3	TGTGCCAGCAGCCCGGGGGGGACAGGAGGAAACACCATATATTTT	CASSPGGTGGNTIYF
TRBV4-1	.	.	TRBJ1-1	TGCGCCAGCAGCCAAGGGGTAGGGTGGGACACTGAAGCTTTCTTT	CASSQGVGWDTEAFF
TRBV7-9	.	.	TRBJ2-4	TGTGCCAGCAGCTTAAACAGGGAAAGGGGCATTCAGTACTTC	CASSLNRERGIQYF
TRBV2	.	.	TRBJ1-1	TGTGCCAGCAGGGGGCCTGGGGTGAACACTGAAGCTTTCTTT	CASRGPGVNTEAFF
TRBV6-1	.	.	TRBJ2-7	TGTGCCAGCAGTGGGTGGGATATCCCGTACTACGAGCAGTACTTC	CASSGWDIPYYEQYF
TRBV2	.	.	TRBJ2-1	TGTGCCAGCAGTGTGACCAGGCAGGGGTACAATGAGCAGTTCTTC	CASSVTRQGYNEQFF
TRBV6-1	.	.	TRBJ1-6	TGTGCCAGCAGTGCCGGACCTGTAAATTCACCCCTCCACTTT	CASSAGPVNSPLHF
TRBV27	.	.	TRBJ1-5	TGTGCCAGCAGCCCAAGGACCAATCAGCCCCAGCATTTT	CASSPRTNQPQHF
TRBV9	.	.	TRBJ2-2	TGTGCCAGCAGCGTAGTCTCAGGGGCGAGGACCGGGGAGCTGTTTTTT	CASSVVSGARTGELFF
TRBV7-2	.	.	TRBJ2-4	TGTGCCAGCAGCGGTAGTGACATTCAGTACTTC	CASSGSDIQYF
TRBV25-1	.	TRBD1	TRBJ2-5	TGTGCCAGCAGTGAATACGACAGGGACAGGCGGTACTTC	CASSEYDRDRRYF
TRBV11-3	.	TRBD2	TRBJ2-7	TGTGCCAGCAGCCCCGGGGGACTAGCGGGAGACTCCTACGAGCAGTACTTC	CASSPGGLAGDSYEQYF
TRBV19	.	.	TRBJ1-2	TGTGCCAGTAGTATAGTGGGCTCCGCTTATGGCTACACCTTC	CASSIVGSAYGYTF
TRBV13	.	.	TRBJ1-5	TGTGCCAGCAGCTTAGGCCACACCAATCAGCCCCAGCATTTT	CASSLGHTNQPQHF
TRBV28	.	.	TRBJ2-3	TGTGCCAGCAGTCTGGGGGGTTTAGCTAGCACAGATACGCAGTATTTT	CASSLGGLASTDTQYF
TRBV29-1	.	.	TRBJ2-2	TGCAGCGTTTCAAGGGGTAACGGGGAGCTGTTTTTT	CSVSRGNGELFF
TRBV18	.	TRBD1	TRBJ1-2	TGTGCCAGCTCACAGGGGGACAGCCCTCGTCAGGGCTACACCTTC	CASSQGDSPRQGYTF